A single T cell receptor (beta chain) is shown here with its context. The antigen remains unidentified. The CDR3 consists of 12 residues. The V gene end was trimmed by 7 bases and the J gene end by 12 bases; junction bases not matched to a gene: 8. From germline, CDR1 is MNHNY and CDR2 SVGAGI (reference sequence). This PCR relied on a set of 60 Vbeta primers and 13 Jbeta primers. TCRdb's table, derived via immunoSEQ multiplex PCR, lists solely in-frame clones and lacks some. The data contain about 95,000 clones, roughly four fifths of them singletons. These data are taken from a study of cytomegalovirus exposure and HLA in healthy donors. Study-wide results and caveats: Generally TCR sequences proved uncommon, though certain public TCRs appeared in numerous donors.

Sequenced: PBMCs. This receptor was taken from a man aged 25 to 40 in good health and CMV-seropositive. J is TRBJ1-1 and V is TRBV6-6; 10 bases line up with TRBD1. Here the CDR3 DNA reads TGTGCCAGCACCCCGGGACAGGGGTCGCCTTTCTTT. This sequence encodes CASTPGQGSPFF.